The entry that follows covers one T cell receptor (beta chain) sequence. This clone was recorded once. Its antigen target is currently unknown. No base qualities exist here, and no much larger clone lies one base off it. The immunoSEQ Assay, a bias-controlled multiplex PCR, was used to amplify TCRbeta CDR3 regions from genomic DNA. The paper's data handling went like this. The number of nucleated cells in each sample was estimated from the amplification of reference gene primers within the assay. To quantify the absolute abundance of each unique TCRbeta CDR3 rearrangement, sequence reads were collapsed and filtered. For each sample, productive Simpson clonality was calculated by taking the square root of Simpson's diversity index across productive rearrangements. TCRdb took over this immuneACCESS table, retaining in-frame rearrangements with V and J assigned. Such tables are incomplete; in checked studies, under half of the missing clones stem from an unresolved V gene, and the remainder is unexplained. V and J calls and clone size are copied from that table; D and trimming were computed from the DNA. This sample comprises approximately 200,000 clones, about 81% of them detected only once. The leading ten clones occupy 2.5% to 3.5% of the sample.

In the prospective study, participants were about 18 to 95 years old, resided in fewer than 25 geographic areas of the United States, and were enrolled through a virtual design. In the prospective study, cohorts were assigned on the basis of participant-reported clinical history obtained from a screening survey and a study questionnaire. For ImmuneRACE Cohort 3, a participant was defined as recovered based on two consecutive negative NP/OP PCR tests, clearance by a healthcare professional, or resolution of symptoms. Mobile phlebotomists in the prospective study collected whole blood, serum and a nasopharyngeal or oropharyngeal swab from every participant. Prospective study participants could optionally give additional blood draws and questionnaires over an approximately two-month period. Before DNA extraction, prospective study blood samples were shipped either frozen or at room temperature. This entry belongs to a study of blood T cell repertoires in COVID-19 (dated by TCRdb to the early 2020s). Broadly, across the study: Collaborator samples came from the United States, Italy and Spain and covered acute and convalescent phases of COVID-19. The material from the prospective study consisted of cDNA or gDNA derived from T cells, B-cell-depleted T cells, or PBMCs. The repertoires were made available in a free public database intended to serve as a resource for research on the immune response to SARS-CoV-2. The dataset comprised deeply sampled blood TCRbeta repertoires from subjects exposed to, actively infected with, or recovered from COVID-19. Where available, HLA class I and class II types were taken from metadata supplied by the sample provider and were not determined by assay-based typing. Samples came from the ongoing ImmuneRACE study (first 160 participants) plus 1,254 subjects from 6 global collaborators. Sample metadata almost always included a de-identified subject ID, COVID-19 status, age in years and sex.

Here is what the overall study found, with its caveats: The amount of clinical and demographic metadata varied by source and participant and was provided uncurated.

At the junction V is shortened by 5 bases and J by 0 bases; bases outside the gene matches: 3. CDR1 and CDR2 (LGHNT, FRNRAP) derive from the germline V gene. Measured from the cysteine to the phenylalanine, the CDR3 is 14 residues long. Of all the DNA, just the CDR3 is kept, 42 bases in frame from base 1. Input material: PBMCs or T cells enriched from blood (not recorded which). The chain joins TRBV12-5 to TRBJ1-1, with TRBD1 matching 7 junction bases. This receptor was taken from a woman in her thirties who had recovered from COVID-19. The CDR3 protein is CASGEGQLNTEAFF. The nucleotide sequence reads TGTGCTAGTGGTGAGGGACAGTTGAACACTGAAGCTTTCTTT.